This entry concerns a single TCR beta chain. These data belong to a study of Tregs in tolerant kidney transplant recipients. Some clones are missing from TCRdb's copy, which holds only in-frame ones; the method was immunoSEQ multiplex PCR. Of tens of thousands of clones in the sample, around 87% were seen once. The nonmyeloablative bone marrow transplants came from related graft donors, with transient mixed chimerism. CDR1 is SGHTA, CDR2 FQGTGA, per germline. This CDR3 is built from 16 residues. V lost 11 bases to trimming and J lost 0 bases; unmatched junction nucleotides: 12. The receptor was isolated from a human patient who received a combined kidney and bone marrow transplant. Some T cells may be transferred from the graft donor. Sequencing used CD4+ T cells from blood (PBMCs), obtained 6 months after the transplant. This sequence joins TRBV7-3 and TRBJ2-7, with TRBD2 identical over 11 bases. CDR3 bases: TGTGCCGGCCCTGGGACTAGCGGATTGAGCTCCTACGAGCAGTACTTC. This gives the protein CAGPGTSGLSSYEQYF.